This is a list of T cell receptor beta chains from one sample in a study of blood T cell repertoires in COVID-19. The data were produced by immunoSEQ multiplex PCR, yet TCRdb's version contains in-frame clones alone and is incomplete. Of about 410,000 clones listed, around 91% are singletons. The specimen was PBMCs or T cells enriched from blood (not recorded which). These receptors were collected from a man between 18 and 35 years old who had recovered from COVID-19. CDR3s include the opening cysteine and the closing phenylalanine or tryptophan. Each record gives: V gene, CDR3 protein.

v_gene: TRBV11-3
CDR3aa: CASSFPGLAAAKNIQYF

v_gene: TRBV19
CDR3aa: CASSHRGQSEKLFF

v_gene: TRBV4-2
CDR3aa: CASSQVGGGPSGANVLTF

v_gene: TRBV5-1
CDR3aa: CASSGSLAPQETQYF

v_gene: TRBV2
CDR3aa: CASSVENYGYTF

v_gene: TRBV5-1
CDR3aa: CASSLNPGLYGYTF

v_gene: TRBV5-4
CDR3aa: CASSPGQFTGELFF

v_gene: TRBV3-1/TRBV3-2
CDR3aa: CASSQVVTTNEKLFF

v_gene: TRBV19
CDR3aa: CASRRPGSPTYGYTF

v_gene: TRBV7-9
CDR3aa: CASSLSGGVHEQYF

v_gene: TRBV5-1
CDR3aa: CASSFPDRELETQYF

v_gene: TRBV5-6
CDR3aa: CASTRDRTDTQYF

v_gene: TRBV27
CDR3aa: CASSPRAATNTEAFF

v_gene: TRBV11-3
CDR3aa: CASSPGLAGDGEQFF

v_gene: TRBV24-1
CDR3aa: CATSDFSSYEQYF

v_gene: TRBV5-1
CDR3aa: CASSLAGQPYEQYF

v_gene: TRBV9
CDR3aa: CASSVEGRGLTDTQYF

v_gene: TRBV28
CDR3aa: CASSSGTGMLGNYGYTF

v_gene: TRBV24-1
CDR3aa: CATSETGQGANEKLFF

v_gene: TRBV10-3
CDR3aa: CAISGTGSVGYTF

v_gene: TRBV3-1/TRBV3-2
CDR3aa: CASSQVEGRTEAFF

v_gene: TRBV19
CDR3aa: CASNEGPGANVLTF

v_gene: TRBV7-3
CDR3aa: CASSLTGRQSMNTGELFF

v_gene: TRBV7-3
CDR3aa: CASSPGGLGGTEAFF

v_gene: TRBV9
CDR3aa: CASSRGGYEQYF

v_gene: TRBV19
CDR3aa: CASSTSLLATNEKLFF

v_gene: TRBV11-1
CDR3aa: CASSFQGQGMHEQFF

v_gene: TRBV6-5
CDR3aa: CASRPTGPGTGELFF

v_gene: TRBV19
CDR3aa: CASRRLNTEAFF

v_gene: TRBV7-2
CDR3aa: CASSFRNNNEQFF

v_gene: TRBV18
CDR3aa: CASSLGTPHTEAFF

v_gene: TRBV9
CDR3aa: CASSALLGDSYGYTF

v_gene: TRBV19
CDR3aa: CASSKLAGGSAEQYF

v_gene: TRBV30
CDR3aa: CAWGDRGGYTF

v_gene: TRBV10-1
CDR3aa: CASSGGQGYEQFF

v_gene: TRBV27
CDR3aa: CASTPGAGSTEAFF

v_gene: TRBV29-1
CDR3aa: CSVKGQGHTEAFF

v_gene: TRBV4-1
CDR3aa: CASSQSREQLRDSPLHF

v_gene: TRBV6-5
CDR3aa: CASTEVYTGELFF

v_gene: TRBV5-1
CDR3aa: CASTDSASSITGELFF

v_gene: TRBV5-1
CDR3aa: CASSGGGSLRDTEAFF

v_gene: TRBV27
CDR3aa: CASKPIPPRVRTEAFF

v_gene: TRBV5-1
CDR3aa: CASNSNRGMNTEAFF

v_gene: TRBV4-1
CDR3aa: CASRPTDSGVTGYTF

v_gene: TRBV7-8
CDR3aa: CASSFNNEQFF

v_gene: TRBV5-5
CDR3aa: CASSWSSGNTIYF

v_gene: TRBV13
CDR3aa: CASSRDKSDTYGYTF

v_gene: TRBV15
CDR3aa: CATSFGTPQDNEQFF

v_gene: TRBV6-4
CDR3aa: CASSDRLAGGGQETQYF

v_gene: TRBV9
CDR3aa: CASSARTGTGSYEQYF

v_gene: TRBV30
CDR3aa: CAWSVSLGGAYEQYF

v_gene: TRBV25-1
CDR3aa: CASSAQTGDSNQPQHF

v_gene: TRBV19
CDR3aa: CASTPRGGGHEQFF

v_gene: TRBV9
CDR3aa: CATPDRNEREPQHF

v_gene: TRBV6-5
CDR3aa: CASSYGTANTEAFF

v_gene: TRBV28
CDR3aa: CASSVRANYGYTF

v_gene: TRBV7-8
CDR3aa: CASSPPAGTQYF

v_gene: TRBV29-1
CDR3aa: CSVEGMGQGNIQYF

v_gene: TRBV27
CDR3aa: CASTPNGSAGEAFF

v_gene: TRBV28
CDR3aa: CASMVSVSYEQYF